The present entry profiles one TCR beta chain with its context. The sample originates from a study of neoadjuvant anti-PD-1 for oral cavity cancer. Data came from immunoSEQ multiplex PCR; TCRdb stores just in-frame clones and leaves some out. The data contain more than 12,000 clones, about 70% of them seen just once; the ten biggest clones take up over 2%. V shed 4 bases and J shed 0 bases, with 5 bases lying between them. Germline V gene lookup returns CDR1 MNHEY and CDR2 SMNVEV (reference sequence). This CDR3 spans 13 amino acids. Sequences were derived from PBMCs, sampled before nivolumab (anti-PD-1) treatment. The genes are TRBV27 and TRBJ2-3; unclear D gene. This sequence was found in a person aged 40 to 85 with oral cavity squamous cell carcinoma. DNA for the CDR3: TGTGCCAGCAGTTGGGCTAGCACAGATACGCAGTATTTT. Translating gives CASSWASTDTQYF.